Following are 23 T cell receptor beta chains from one sample sequenced in a study of blood T cell repertoires in COVID-19 (dated by TCRdb to the early 2020s). Library preparation was by the immunoSEQ multiplex PCR assay. In its TCRdb copy, this immuneACCESS table keeps in-frame sequences only and misses some clones. Where compared with another copy, unresolved V genes explain less than half of these, and the others have no known cause. The sample contains around 250,000 clones, 88% of them found a single time. 10% of the sample is taken by the ten largest. Sequencing was carried out using peripheral blood. The receptors originated from a woman aged 70 to 79 with COVID-19, enrolled during active disease.

The chain links TRBV7-2 to TRBJ2-1; 10 nucleotides line up with TRBD2. CDR3 length: 18 amino acids. V shed 1 base and J 6 bases; nucleotides not matched to a gene: 12. Per germline, CDR1 SGHTA and CDR2 FQGNSA. DNA for the CDR3: TGTGCCAGCAGCTTAGATTGGACTAGCGGTTCGATTCCCAATGAGCAGTTCTTC. This gives the protein CASSLDWTSGSIPNEQFF.

The CDR3 here is CATSRSHGLSADTQYF. CDR3 DNA sequence: TGTGCCACCAGCAGATCACATGGCCTGTCTGCAGATACGCAGTATTTT. The chain combines TRBV15 with TRBJ2-3, with D unresolved. V was cut by 2 bases and J by 4 bases, with 16 bases left in between. Germline loops: CDR1 LNHNV, CDR2 YYDKDF (reference sequence). CDR3 size: 16 residues.

This chain links TRBV4-1 with TRBJ1-1; possibly TRBD1 for D (6 bases). Germline CDR1 and CDR2: MGHRA and YSYEKL. CDR3 length: 15 residues. With 4 bases removed from V and 4 bases from J, the gap between germline ends came to 16 bases. CDR3 DNA: TGCGCCAGCAGCCGGGACTACAGGGTGAGCACTGAAGCTTTCTTT. It encodes CASSRDYRVSTEAFF.

The V gene is TRBV4-1, the J gene TRBJ1-3; D is undetermined. The V gene lost 6 bases and the J gene lost 3 bases, with 18 bases spanning the gap. The germline gives CDR1 MGHRA, CDR2 YSYEKL. The CDR3 sequence is 16 residues long. CDR3 nucleotides: TGCGCCAGCAGAGCTAAATGGTCGCGAGATGGAAACACCATATATTTT. This gives the protein CASRAKWSRDGNTIYF.

The chain employs TRBV3-1 (or the pseudogene TRBV3-2) and TRBJ2-7; 7 bases align to TRBD2. Germline values: CDR1 LGHDT, CDR2 YNNKEL (reference sequence). CDR3 size: 16 residues. V dropped 4 bases and J dropped 1; count of bases not matched to a gene: 10. The CDR3 sequence: CASSRRDYRTSYEQYF. The CDR3 bases are TGTGCCAGCAGCCGCCGGGACTACCGGACTTCCTACGAGCAGTACTTC.

This clone was counted a few times. This chain connects TRBV10-3 to TRBJ2-3; 7 positions agree with TRBD1. The CDR3 totals 13 residues. The germline V gene has CDR1 ENHRY and CDR2 SYGVKD. V shed 9 bases and J 2 bases; nucleotides not matched to a gene: 5. CDR3 sequence (DNA): TGTGCCATTGGGACAGCGAACACAGATACGCAGTATTTT. Translated, it gives CAIGTANTDTQYF.

The CDR3 sequence: CATRGLGQGISEAFF. CDR3 coding DNA: TGTGCCACCAGGGGACTGGGACAGGGGATTAGTGAAGCTTTCTTT. The V gene is TRBV15, the J gene TRBJ1-1; 10 nucleotides match TRBD1. J lost 7 bases, V lost 6 bases, and 11 bases had no gene match. The CDR3 totals 15 residues. Germline assignment: CDR1 LNHNV and CDR2 YYDKDF (reference sequence).

J is TRBJ1-6 and V is TRBV6-6, with TRBD1 matching over 10 bases. CDR3 length: 13 residues. The junction had 4 bases not matched to a gene; V was cut back by 8 bases and J by 9 bases. Per germline, CDR1 MNHNY and CDR2 SVGAGI (reference sequence). DNA of the CDR3: TGTGCCAGCTTGGGACAGGGGCGTTCACCCCTCCACTTT. Its translation: CASLGQGRSPLHF.

The gene calls are TRBV6-5 and TRBJ2-7, with TRBD2 as a possible D gene (5 bases). Deletions cut 6 bases from V and 7 bases from J, with 19 bases between. The CDR3 loop spans 14 amino acids. The germline gives CDR1 MNHEY, CDR2 SVGAGI. CDR3 region: CASSRQEDLREQYF. CDR3 bases: TGTGCCAGCAGCCGTCAGGAGGACCTTCGGGAGCAGTACTTC.

The chain combines TRBV19 with TRBJ2-2, with TRBD1 matching over 7 bases. Looked up from germline, CDR1 is LNHDA and CDR2 is SQIVND (reference sequence). The V and J ends lost 5 bases and 1 base, in that order; junction bases with no gene match: 7. This CDR3 region has 16 residues. This CDR3 is CASSVTGTENTGELFF. CDR3 sequence (DNA): TGTGCCAGTAGTGTTACCGGGACAGAGAACACCGGGGAGCTGTTTTTT.

CDR3 residues: CASSSGGSEQYF. In DNA form, the CDR3 reads TGCGCCAGCAGCTCAGGGGGAAGCGAGCAGTACTTC. The J gene is TRBJ2-7, the V gene TRBV5-1; 7 positions match TRBD1. Germline assignment: CDR1 SGHRS and CDR2 YFSETQ. J gave up 6 bases and V 3 bases, and 3 bases lay outside the gene matches. The length of the CDR3 is 12 residues. Full variable domain (rest looked up from reference TRBV5-1 and TRBJ2-7): KAGVTQTPRYLIKTRGQQVTLSCSPISGHRSVSWYQQTPGQGLQFLFEYFSETQRNKGNFPGRFSGRQFSNSRSEMNVSTLELGDSALYLCASSSGGSEQYFGPGTRLTVT.

There are many counts of this clone. V usage is TRBV6-2 or TRBV6-3 and J usage is TRBJ1-5; D is unclear. V lost 2 bases and J 1 base, leaving 12 bases between the germline ends. The CDR3 is 16 amino acids. CDR1 and CDR2 from the germline V gene are MNHEY and SVGEGT. CDR3 sequence: CASSYLSGLSNQPQHF. In DNA form, the CDR3 reads TGTGCCAGCAGTTACCTTTCCGGGTTAAGCAATCAGCCCCAGCATTTT.

CDR3 DNA: TGTGCCAGCAGCTTAAGCAACAGCATGAACACTGAAGCTTTCTTT. This gives the protein CASSLSNSMNTEAFF. The V and J genes are TRBV7-3 and TRBJ1-1, with D hard to call. Germline V CDR1 and CDR2: SGHTA, FQGTGA. Deletions cut 1 base from V and 0 bases from J, with 9 bases between. The CDR3 sequence is 15 residues long. The full variable domain, in which reference TRBV7-3 and TRBJ1-1 provide the parts outside the CDR3, is GAGVSQTPSNKVTEKGKYVELRCDPISGHTALYWYRQSLGQGPEFLIYFQGTGAADDSGLPNDRFFAVRPEGSVSTLKIQRTERGDSAVYLCASSLSNSMNTEAFFGQGTRLTVV.

This clone has just a few counts. The rearrangement links TRBV27 to TRBJ2-3; 7 bases align to TRBD1. This CDR3 spans 16 amino acids. Germline V gene sequence: CDR1 MNHEY, CDR2 SMNVEV (reference sequence). The trim removed 3 bases at V and 2 bases at J, leaving 8 bases unmatched. This CDR3 is CASSFTGTAFTDTQYF. In DNA, the CDR3 is TGTGCCAGCAGTTTCACCGGGACAGCCTTCACAGATACGCAGTATTTT.

As DNA, the CDR3 is TGTGCCAGTAGTGCCCTACAGGGGCCCCGCTCCTACAATGAGCAGTTCTTC. It codes for CASSALQGPRSYNEQFF. The V and J genes are TRBV19 and TRBJ2-1; 7 bases match TRBD1. Germline lookup yields CDR1 LNHDA and CDR2 SQIVND (reference sequence). The CDR3 has 17 residues. The V gene end was trimmed by 5 bases and the J gene end by 0 bases; junction bases not matched to a gene: 10.

The chain links TRBV10-3 to TRBJ1-1; TRBD1 agrees at 10 bases. Per germline, CDR1 ENHRY and CDR2 SYGVKD. V lost 4 bases and J lost 4; bases outside the gene matches: 12. This CDR3 is 17 amino acids long. The CDR3 bases are TGTGCCATCAGTGGTTCACTTACCGGGACAGGGGCCACTGAAGCTTTCTTT. This codes for CAISGSLTGTGATEAFF.

This clone was observed a few times. The chain has TRBV30 and TRBJ1-5; TRBD1 aligns across 11 bases. V shed 4 bases, J shed 8 bases, and the junction held 13 bases outside the gene matches. This CDR3 comprises 16 residues. Per the germline V gene, CDR1 is GTSNPN and CDR2 is SVGIG (reference sequence). This chain's CDR3 is CAWNSGTGGAREPQHF. The CDR3 DNA reads TGTGCCTGGAACTCCGGGACAGGGGGGGCCCGGGAGCCCCAGCATTTT.

The chain uses TRBV23-1 and TRBJ2-5, with 9 bases that match TRBD1. TRBV23-1 counts as an open reading frame of uncertain function. The CDR3 contains 16 residues. After removal of 0 bases from V and 2 bases from J, the junction contained 4 bases not matched to a gene. The CDR3 here is CASSQSQQGAQETQYF. The CDR3, as DNA: TGCGCCAGCAGTCAATCTCAACAGGGGGCACAAGAGACCCAGTACTTC.

This clone was detected many times. This sequence joins TRBV4-2 and TRBJ2-1; TRBD2 might be the D (6 bases). Germline V CDR1 and CDR2: LGHNA, YNFKEQ. CDR3 length: 17 amino acids. V was trimmed by 0 bases and J by 8 bases, leaving 20 bases between them. The CDR3 nucleotides read TGTGCCAGCAGCCAAGATGTAAGACTAGTGTTGCTCGATGAGCAGTTCTTC. Its protein is CASSQDVRLVLLDEQFF.

This chain connects TRBV4-2 to TRBJ2-5; D is perhaps TRBD2 (5 bases). The V gene's germline CDR1 is LGHNA and CDR2 YNFKEQ. Trimming took 0 bases from V and 4 from J, leaving 12 bases between them. The CDR3 loop spans 15 amino acids. The CDR3 sequence is CASSQDLRAGETQYF. The CDR3 bases are TGTGCCAGCAGCCAAGATCTGAGGGCGGGAGAGACCCAGTACTTC.

This chain connects TRBV29-1 to TRBJ2-3, with a possible D match to TRBD2 (6 bases). The CDR3 sequence is 12 residues long. Germline V gene data show CDR1 as SQVTM and CDR2 as ANQGSEA. Trimming took off 6 bases at V and 6 bases at J, with 13 bases between the two ends. CDR3 residues: CSVGPRGDTQYF. As DNA, the CDR3 is TGCAGCGTGGGCCCACGGGGGGATACGCAGTATTTT.

The gene calls are TRBV7-2 and TRBJ2-3; D unresolved. Deletions cut 0 bases from V and 6 bases from J, with 7 bases between. The CDR3 length is 13 residues. Germline CDR1 SGHTA, CDR2 FQGNSA. The CDR3 loop reads CASSLAFGDTQYF. CDR3 bases: TGTGCCAGCAGCTTAGCTTTTGGCGATACGCAGTATTTT.

V usage is TRBV7-2 and J usage is TRBJ1-1; maybe TRBD1 (5 bases). The V end lost 4 bases, the J end lost 7 bases, and 13 bases lay between the germline ends. This CDR3 is 13 amino acids long. CDR1 is SGHTA and CDR2 is FQGNSA in the germline V gene. CDR3 DNA: TGTGCCAGCAGCTCGCCGACAGTCCTTGAAGCTTTCTTT. Translation gives CASSSPTVLEAFF.